This T cell receptor beta chain derives from a study of blood T cell repertoires in COVID-19. Study in general: Donors in the United States, Italy and Spain gave samples during acute or convalescent COVID-19. PBMCs, B-cell-depleted T cells, or T cells were the source of the cDNA or gDNA that made up the material.

In the study's own analysis: Nucleated cell counts were estimated from reference gene primer amplification. The repertoire was sequenced with immunoSEQ multiplex PCR; TCRdb's copy has only in-frame clones and lacks some. The DNA was the basis for D and trimming; V, J and clone size are from that table. The sample shows 100,000 to 150,000 clones, approximately 83% of them seen only once. With V trimmed by 4 bases and J by 4 bases, 9 bases remained unmatched. This CDR3 region has 15 residues. Germline-derived CDR1 and CDR2 are SGHRS and YFSETQ. This sequence was found in an elderly man with active or convalescent COVID-19. The sample comprised peripheral blood. This chain joins TRBV5-1 and TRBJ1-2, with 8 nucleotides matching TRBD1. CDR3 sequence reads: CASSTEQGGVYGYTF. CDR3 nucleotides: TGCGCCAGCAGCACCGAACAGGGGGGAGTCTATGGCTACACCTTC.